This T cell receptor beta chain was profiled in a study of T cell repertoires in cytomegalovirus infection. About the research overall: In the study, CMV epitopes included recently identified HLA-C-restricted and well-studied HLA-B-restricted ones. Public TCR beta signatures marked donors with CMV infection and the matching HLA.

This CDR3 is built from 17 residues. The V gene end was trimmed by 6 bases and the J gene end by 2 bases; junction bases not matched to a gene: 14. One entry per CDR3 protein, called by TCRdb with MiXCR from the reads. The sample records under 150,000 distinct CDR3 sequences, over 25% being singletons. Worth noting for this clonotype: The target antigen is unknown.

General study findings and limits: HLA-C-restricted, CMV-specific TCR beta clonotypes were dominant ex vivo.

This receptor was taken from a human donor in good health (CMV status not recorded). Some clones in this sample may be carry-over from other donors' samples. The chain couples TRBV12-3 or TRBV12-4 to TRBJ2-3; 7 bases line up with TRBD1. The sequencing here drew on CD8+ T cells from cultured PBMCs, taken from culture after CMV antigen stimulation. This CDR3 reads CASSRTPPGTATDTQYF. CDR3 DNA: TGTGCCAGCAGCCGCACTCCGCCCGGGACAGCCACAGATACGCAGTATTTT.